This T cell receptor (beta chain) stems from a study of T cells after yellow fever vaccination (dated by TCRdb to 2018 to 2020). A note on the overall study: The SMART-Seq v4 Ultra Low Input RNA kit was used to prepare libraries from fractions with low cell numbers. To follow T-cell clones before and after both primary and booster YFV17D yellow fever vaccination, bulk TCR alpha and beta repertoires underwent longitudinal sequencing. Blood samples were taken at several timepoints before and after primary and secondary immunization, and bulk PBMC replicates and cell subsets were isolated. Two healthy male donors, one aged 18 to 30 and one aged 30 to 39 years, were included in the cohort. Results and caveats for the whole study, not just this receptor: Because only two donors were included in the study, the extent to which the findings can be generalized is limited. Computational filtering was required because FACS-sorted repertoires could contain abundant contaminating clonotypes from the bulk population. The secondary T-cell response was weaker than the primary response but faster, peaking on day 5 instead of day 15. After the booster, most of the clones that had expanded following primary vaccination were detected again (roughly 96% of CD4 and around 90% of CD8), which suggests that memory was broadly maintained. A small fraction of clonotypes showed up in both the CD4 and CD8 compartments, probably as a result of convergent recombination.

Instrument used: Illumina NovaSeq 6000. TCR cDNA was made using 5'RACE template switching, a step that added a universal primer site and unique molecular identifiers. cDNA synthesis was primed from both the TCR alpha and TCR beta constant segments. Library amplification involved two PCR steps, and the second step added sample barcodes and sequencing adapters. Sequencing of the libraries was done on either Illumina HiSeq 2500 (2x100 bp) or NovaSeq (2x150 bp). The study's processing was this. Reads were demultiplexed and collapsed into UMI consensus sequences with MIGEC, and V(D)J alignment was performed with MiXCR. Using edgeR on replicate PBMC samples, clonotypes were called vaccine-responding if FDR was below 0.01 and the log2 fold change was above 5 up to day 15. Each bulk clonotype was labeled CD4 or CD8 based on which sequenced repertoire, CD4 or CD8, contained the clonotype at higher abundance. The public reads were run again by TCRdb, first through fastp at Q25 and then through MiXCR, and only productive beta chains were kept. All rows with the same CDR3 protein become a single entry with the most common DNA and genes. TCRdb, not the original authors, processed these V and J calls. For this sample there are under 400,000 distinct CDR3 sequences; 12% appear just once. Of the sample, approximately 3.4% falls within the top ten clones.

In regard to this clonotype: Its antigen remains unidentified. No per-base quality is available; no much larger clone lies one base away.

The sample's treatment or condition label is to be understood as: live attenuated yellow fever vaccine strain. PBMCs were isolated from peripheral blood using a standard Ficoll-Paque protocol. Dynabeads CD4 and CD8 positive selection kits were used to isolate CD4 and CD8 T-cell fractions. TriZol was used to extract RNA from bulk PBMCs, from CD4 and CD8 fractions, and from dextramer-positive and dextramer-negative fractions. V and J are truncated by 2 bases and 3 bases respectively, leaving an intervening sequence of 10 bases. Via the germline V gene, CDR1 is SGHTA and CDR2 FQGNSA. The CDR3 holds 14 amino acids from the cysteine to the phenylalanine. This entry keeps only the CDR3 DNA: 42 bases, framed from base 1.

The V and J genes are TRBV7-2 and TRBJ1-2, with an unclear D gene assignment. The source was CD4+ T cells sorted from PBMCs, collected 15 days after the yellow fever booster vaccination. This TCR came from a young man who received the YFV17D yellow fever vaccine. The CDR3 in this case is CASSLSPEYYGYTF. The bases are TGTGCCAGCAGCTTATCTCCAGAATACTATGGCTACACCTTC.